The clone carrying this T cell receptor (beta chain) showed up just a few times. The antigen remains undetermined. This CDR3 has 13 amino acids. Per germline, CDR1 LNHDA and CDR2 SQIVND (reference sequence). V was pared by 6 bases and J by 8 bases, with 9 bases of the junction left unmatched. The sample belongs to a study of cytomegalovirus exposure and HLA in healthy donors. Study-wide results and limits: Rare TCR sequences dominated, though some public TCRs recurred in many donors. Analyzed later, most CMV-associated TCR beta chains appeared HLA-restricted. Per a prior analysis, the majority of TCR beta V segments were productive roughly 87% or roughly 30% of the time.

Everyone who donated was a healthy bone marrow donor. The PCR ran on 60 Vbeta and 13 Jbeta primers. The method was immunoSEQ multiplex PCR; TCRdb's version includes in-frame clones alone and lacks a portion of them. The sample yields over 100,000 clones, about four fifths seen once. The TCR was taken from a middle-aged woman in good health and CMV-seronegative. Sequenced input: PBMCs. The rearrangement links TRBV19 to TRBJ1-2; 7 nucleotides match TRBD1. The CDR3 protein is CASRATGMGGYTF. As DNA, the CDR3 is TGTGCCAGTAGAGCGACAGGGATGGGCGGCTACACCTTC.